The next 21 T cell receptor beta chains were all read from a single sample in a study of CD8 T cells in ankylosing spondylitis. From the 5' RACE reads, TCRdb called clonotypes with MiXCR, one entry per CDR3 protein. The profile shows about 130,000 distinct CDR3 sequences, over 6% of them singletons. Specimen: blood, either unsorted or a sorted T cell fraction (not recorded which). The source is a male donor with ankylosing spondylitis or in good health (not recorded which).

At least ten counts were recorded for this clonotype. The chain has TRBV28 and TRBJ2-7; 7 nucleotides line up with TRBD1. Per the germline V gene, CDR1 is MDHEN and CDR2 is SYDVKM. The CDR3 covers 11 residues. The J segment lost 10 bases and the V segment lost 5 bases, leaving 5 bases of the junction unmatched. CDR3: CASSLDRAQYF. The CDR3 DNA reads TGTGCCAGCAGTCTCGACAGGGCCCAGTACTTC.

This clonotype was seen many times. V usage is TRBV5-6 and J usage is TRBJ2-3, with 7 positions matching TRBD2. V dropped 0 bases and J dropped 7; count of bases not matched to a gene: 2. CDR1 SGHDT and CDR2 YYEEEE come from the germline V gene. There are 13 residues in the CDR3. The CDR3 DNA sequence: TGTGCCAGCAGCTTGGCGGGAGGAAATACGCAGTATTTT. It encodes CASSLAGGNTQYF.

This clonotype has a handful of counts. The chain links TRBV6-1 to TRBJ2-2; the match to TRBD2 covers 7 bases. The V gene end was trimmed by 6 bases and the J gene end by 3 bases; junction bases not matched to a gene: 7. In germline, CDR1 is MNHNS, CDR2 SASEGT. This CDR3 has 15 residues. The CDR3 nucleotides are TGTGCCAGCAGCGCCGGACTAGTTTACACCGGGGAGCTGTTTTTT. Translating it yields CASSAGLVYTGELFF.

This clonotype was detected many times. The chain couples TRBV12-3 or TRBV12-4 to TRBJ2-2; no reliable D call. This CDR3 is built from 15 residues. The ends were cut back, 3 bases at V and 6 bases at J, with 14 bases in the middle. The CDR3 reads CASSFRVPAAGELFF. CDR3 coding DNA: TGTGCCAGCAGTTTCCGGGTCCCCGCCGCCGGGGAGCTGTTTTTT.

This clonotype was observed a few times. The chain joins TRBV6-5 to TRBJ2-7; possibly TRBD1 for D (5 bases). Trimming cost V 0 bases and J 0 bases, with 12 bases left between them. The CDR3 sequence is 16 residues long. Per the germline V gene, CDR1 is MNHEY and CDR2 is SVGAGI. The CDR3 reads CASSYSRTGFSYEQYF. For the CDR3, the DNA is TGTGCCAGCAGTTACTCTCGTACAGGTTTCTCCTACGAGCAGTACTTC.

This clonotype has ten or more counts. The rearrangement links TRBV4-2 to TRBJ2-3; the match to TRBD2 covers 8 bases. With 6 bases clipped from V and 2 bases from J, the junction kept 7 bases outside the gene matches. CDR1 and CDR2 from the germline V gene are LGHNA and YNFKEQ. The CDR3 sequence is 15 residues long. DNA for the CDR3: TGTGCCAGCAGATCTACGGGGGGGCCCACAGATACGCAGTATTTT. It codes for CASRSTGGPTDTQYF.

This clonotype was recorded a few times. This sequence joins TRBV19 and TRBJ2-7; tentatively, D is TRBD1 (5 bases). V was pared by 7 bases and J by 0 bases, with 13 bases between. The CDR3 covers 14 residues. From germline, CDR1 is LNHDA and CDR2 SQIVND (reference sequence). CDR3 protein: CASKTATSSYEQYF. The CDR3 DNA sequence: TGTGCCAGTAAGACAGCTACCAGCTCCTACGAGCAGTACTTC. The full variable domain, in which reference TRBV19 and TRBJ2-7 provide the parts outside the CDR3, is DGGITQSPKYLFRKEGQNVTLSCEQNLNHDAMYWYRQDPGQGLRLIYYSQIVNDFQKGDIAEGYSVSREKKESFPLTVTSAQKNPTAFYLCASKTATSSYEQYFGPGTRLTVT.

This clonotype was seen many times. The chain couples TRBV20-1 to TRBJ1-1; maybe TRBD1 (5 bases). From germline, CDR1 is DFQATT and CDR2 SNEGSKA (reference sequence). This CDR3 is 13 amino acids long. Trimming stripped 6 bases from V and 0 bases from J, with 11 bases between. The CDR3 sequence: CSAINRMNTEAFF. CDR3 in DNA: TGCAGTGCCATCAACAGGATGAACACTGAAGCTTTCTTT.

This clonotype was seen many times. The CDR3 region is CASSPGAGTGNTIYF. CDR3 bases: TGTGCCAGCAGTCCCGGGGCAGGGACTGGAAACACCATATATTTT. This sequence joins TRBV27 and TRBJ1-3; possible D gene TRBD1, 5 bases. The germline V gene encodes CDR1 MNHEY and CDR2 SMNVEV (reference sequence). Trimming left V 5 bases short and J 2 bases short, with 13 bases between. The CDR3 sequence is 15 residues long.

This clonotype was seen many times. CDR3 in amino acids: CASTQGLDNEQFF. For the CDR3, the DNA is TGCGCCAGCACTCAAGGGCTCGACAATGAGCAGTTCTTC. This chain connects TRBV5-1 to TRBJ2-1, with D unclear. This CDR3 is built from 13 residues. The V gene's germline CDR1 is SGHRS and CDR2 YFSETQ. V shed 6 bases and J shed 5 bases, with 12 bases lying between them.

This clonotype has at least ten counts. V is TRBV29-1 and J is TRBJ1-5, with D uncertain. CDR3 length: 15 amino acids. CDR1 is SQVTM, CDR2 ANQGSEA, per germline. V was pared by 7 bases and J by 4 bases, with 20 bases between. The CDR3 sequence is CSARTRFSKNQPQHF. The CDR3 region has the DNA TGCAGCGCCCGGACGAGATTTTCCAAAAATCAGCCCCAGCATTTT.

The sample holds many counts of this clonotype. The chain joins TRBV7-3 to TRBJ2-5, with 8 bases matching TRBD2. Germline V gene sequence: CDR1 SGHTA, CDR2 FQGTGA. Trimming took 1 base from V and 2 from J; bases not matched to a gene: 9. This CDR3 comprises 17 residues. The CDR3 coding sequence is TGTGCCAGCAGCTTAATGGGTAGCGGGACGCTACAAGAGACCCAGTACTTC. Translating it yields CASSLMGSGTLQETQYF.

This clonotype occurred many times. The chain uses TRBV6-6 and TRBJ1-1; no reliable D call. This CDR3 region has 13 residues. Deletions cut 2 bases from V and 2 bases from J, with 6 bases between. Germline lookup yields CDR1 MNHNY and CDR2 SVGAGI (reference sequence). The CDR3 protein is CASSYVINTEAFF. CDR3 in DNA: TGTGCCAGCAGTTACGTAATAAACACTGAAGCTTTCTTT.

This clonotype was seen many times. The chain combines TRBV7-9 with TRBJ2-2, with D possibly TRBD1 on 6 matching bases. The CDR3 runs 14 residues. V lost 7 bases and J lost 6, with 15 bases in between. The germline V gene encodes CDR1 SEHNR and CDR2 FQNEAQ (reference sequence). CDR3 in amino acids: CASIKQGQAGELFF. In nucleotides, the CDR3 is TGTGCCAGCATCAAACAGGGTCAGGCCGGGGAGCTGTTTTTT.

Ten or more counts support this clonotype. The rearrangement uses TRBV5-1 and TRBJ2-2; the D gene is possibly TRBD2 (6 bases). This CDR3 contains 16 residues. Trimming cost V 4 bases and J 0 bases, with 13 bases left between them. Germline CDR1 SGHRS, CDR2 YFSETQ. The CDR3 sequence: CASSLLDYANTGELFF. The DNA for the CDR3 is TGCGCCAGCAGCCTACTGGACTACGCGAACACCGGGGAGCTGTTTTTT.

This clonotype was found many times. The CDR3 sequence: CASSLGVDEQFF. The CDR3 DNA sequence: TGCGCCAGCAGCTTGGGGGTCGATGAGCAGTTCTTC. V and J are TRBV5-1 and TRBJ2-1; D is uncertain. The V end lost 0 bases, the J end lost 8 bases, and 6 bases lay between the germline ends. The CDR3 is 12 amino acids. The V gene's germline CDR1 is SGHRS and CDR2 YFSETQ.

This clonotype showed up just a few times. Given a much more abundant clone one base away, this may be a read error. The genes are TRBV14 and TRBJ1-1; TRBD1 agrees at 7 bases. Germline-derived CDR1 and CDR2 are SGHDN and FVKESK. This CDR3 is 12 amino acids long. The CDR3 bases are TGTGCCAGCGGCCAAGGGGGACAGAAAGCTTTCTTT. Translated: CASGQGGQKAFF.

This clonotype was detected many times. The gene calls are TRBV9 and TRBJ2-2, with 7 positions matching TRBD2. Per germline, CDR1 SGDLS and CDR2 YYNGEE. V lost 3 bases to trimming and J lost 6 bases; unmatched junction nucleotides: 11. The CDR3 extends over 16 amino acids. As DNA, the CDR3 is TGTGCCAGCAGCGGGGGCTTGGCGGGAGAACCCGGGGAGCTGTTTTTT. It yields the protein CASSGGLAGEPGELFF.

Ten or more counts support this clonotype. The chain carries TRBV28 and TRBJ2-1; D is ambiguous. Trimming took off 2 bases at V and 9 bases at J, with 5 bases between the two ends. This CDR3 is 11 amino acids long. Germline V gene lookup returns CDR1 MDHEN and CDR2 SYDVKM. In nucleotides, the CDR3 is TGTGCCAGCAGTTTAGGGCGTGAGCAGTTCTTC. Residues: CASSLGREQFF.

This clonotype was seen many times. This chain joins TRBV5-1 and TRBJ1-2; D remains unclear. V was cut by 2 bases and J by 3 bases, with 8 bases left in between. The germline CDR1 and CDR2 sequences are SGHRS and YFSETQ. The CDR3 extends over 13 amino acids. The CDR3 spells CASSFGIHYGYTF. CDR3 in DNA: TGCGCCAGCAGCTTTGGGATTCACTATGGCTACACCTTC.

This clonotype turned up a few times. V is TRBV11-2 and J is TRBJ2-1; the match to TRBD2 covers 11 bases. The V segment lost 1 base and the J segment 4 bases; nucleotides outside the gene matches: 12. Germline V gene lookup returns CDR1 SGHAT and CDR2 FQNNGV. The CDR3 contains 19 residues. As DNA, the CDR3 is TGTGCCAGCAGCTTAGGAGGGGCTAGCGGGAGGTTAGTGTACAATGAGCAGTTCTTC. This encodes CASSLGGASGRLVYNEQFF.